A selection of T cell receptor beta chains follows, all from one sample in a study of human T cells and chemical hapten exposure. TCRdb ran MiXCR on the RACE reads and lists one entry per CDR3 protein. The sample has about 120,000 distinct CDR3 sequences, about 13% seen once. Sequenced here: whole blood, sampled in connection with sensitization to the hapten diphenylcyclopropenone (DPC). These receptors came from a man between 18 and 29 years old with alopecia areata. Some clones in this sample may be carry-over from other donors' samples. Both conserved end residues are part of each CDR3. A D gene is named only where the DNA matches it firmly. Clone size, where shown, is once, few, many, or a class for clones that have expanded.

CDR3nt: TGTGCCAGCAGCTACAGGGATTTGATTTCACCCCTCCACTTT; CDR3aa: CASSYRDLISPLHF; abundance: many; v_gene: TRBV7-3; d_gene: .; j_gene: TRBJ1-6
CDR3nt: TGTGCCAGCAGCGGGACAGGGGCCGACACCGGGGAGCTGTTTTTT; CDR3aa: CASSGTGADTGELFF; abundance: .; v_gene: TRBV7-3; d_gene: TRBD1; j_gene: TRBJ2-2
CDR3nt: TGTGCCAGCAGGGGGGACGGAACCGGGACCCAGTACTTC; CDR3aa: CASRGDGTGTQYF; abundance: few; v_gene: TRBV2; d_gene: .; j_gene: TRBJ2-5
CDR3nt: TGTGCCAGCAGCTTAGCACAGGACACCGGGGAGCTGTTTTTT; CDR3aa: CASSLAQDTGELFF; abundance: few; v_gene: TRBV7-9; d_gene: .; j_gene: TRBJ2-2
CDR3nt: TGTGCCAGCAGCCCCTACAGGGACGTGAACACTGAAGCTTTCTTT; CDR3aa: CASSPYRDVNTEAFF; abundance: few; v_gene: TRBV7-6; d_gene: .; j_gene: TRBJ1-1
CDR3nt: TGTGCCAGCAGCTTAGCGGGTTTTCCTGGGCGGGCCGGGGAGCTGTTTTTT; CDR3aa: CASSLAGFPGRAGELFF; abundance: .; v_gene: TRBV7-8; d_gene: .; j_gene: TRBJ2-2
CDR3nt: TGTGCCAGCAGCCAAGGGTCTGCAGGGGTCGTTCACTCCTACAATGAGCAGTTCTTC; CDR3aa: CASSQGSAGVVHSYNEQFF; abundance: few; v_gene: TRBV4-2; d_gene: .; j_gene: TRBJ2-1
CDR3nt: TGTGCCAGCAGCGTCGACGAGTCGTATGCAGATACGCAGTATTTT; CDR3aa: CASSVDESYADTQYF; abundance: .; v_gene: TRBV7-9; d_gene: .; j_gene: TRBJ2-3
CDR3nt: TGTGCCAGCAGAAGGACAGGGTCACCCCTCCACTTT; CDR3aa: CASRRTGSPLHF; abundance: .; v_gene: TRBV6-5; d_gene: TRBD1; j_gene: TRBJ1-6
CDR3nt: TGTGCCAGCAGCTTAGATAGTGGGACAGGGGATGAAAAACTGTTTTTT; CDR3aa: CASSLDSGTGDEKLFF; abundance: .; v_gene: TRBV7-2; d_gene: TRBD1; j_gene: TRBJ1-4
CDR3nt: TGCGCCAGCAGCCCCTTGACTAGCGGGGGGGCCGCAGATACGCAGTATTTT; CDR3aa: CASSPLTSGGAADTQYF; abundance: .; v_gene: TRBV4-3; d_gene: TRBD2; j_gene: TRBJ2-3
CDR3nt: TGCGCCAGCAGCCAGAACCCCCCAGACAGGGGTAATCAGCCCCAGCATTTT; CDR3aa: CASSQNPPDRGNQPQHF; abundance: few; v_gene: TRBV4-3; d_gene: TRBD1; j_gene: TRBJ1-5
CDR3nt: TGCAGCGTTGAAGGACAGCTGAACACTGAAGCTTTCTTT; CDR3aa: CSVEGQLNTEAFF; abundance: .; v_gene: TRBV29-1; d_gene: .; j_gene: TRBJ1-1
CDR3nt: TGTGCCAGCAGTGACCCCGAGCCTCTACCCCAGCATTTT; CDR3aa: CASSDPEPLPQHF; abundance: few; v_gene: TRBV6-2/TRBV6-3; d_gene: .; j_gene: TRBJ1-5
CDR3nt: TGTGCCAGCAGTTACTCCGGGACGGCTTCTGGCTACACTGAAGCTTTCTTT; CDR3aa: CASSYSGTASGYTEAFF; abundance: few; v_gene: TRBV6-5; d_gene: .; j_gene: TRBJ1-1
CDR3nt: TGTGCCAGCAACGGACGGACCTACACCGGGGAGCTGTTTTTT; CDR3aa: CASNGRTYTGELFF; abundance: few; v_gene: TRBV6-2/TRBV6-3; d_gene: .; j_gene: TRBJ2-2
CDR3nt: TGTGCCAGTGGAACAGGGATGCGAGAGACCCAGTACTTC; CDR3aa: CASGTGMRETQYF; abundance: many; v_gene: TRBV19; d_gene: .; j_gene: TRBJ2-5
CDR3nt: TGTGCCAGCAGCGGTCAGCGGGGGCTCTACGAGCAGTACTTC; CDR3aa: CASSGQRGLYEQYF; abundance: few; v_gene: TRBV5-6; d_gene: TRBD2; j_gene: TRBJ2-7
CDR3nt: TGCGCCAGCAGCCAAGGGAACCGGTGGTCTGGGGCCAACGTCCTGACTTTC; CDR3aa: CASSQGNRWSGANVLTF; abundance: many; v_gene: TRBV4-3; d_gene: .; j_gene: TRBJ2-6
CDR3nt: TGTGCCAGCAGTTTAGGAACAGTCGACACAGATACGCAGTATTTT; CDR3aa: CASSLGTVDTDTQYF; abundance: once; v_gene: TRBV27; d_gene: .; j_gene: TRBJ2-3
CDR3nt: TGTGCCAGCAGCCGGATGACGATCGGGAATGAGCAGTTCTTC; CDR3aa: CASSRMTIGNEQFF; abundance: .; v_gene: TRBV11-2; d_gene: .; j_gene: TRBJ2-1
CDR3nt: TGCGCCACCTTAGCGGGGGCCTTCACAGATACGCAGTATTTT; CDR3aa: CATLAGAFTDTQYF; abundance: .; v_gene: TRBV10-2; d_gene: TRBD2; j_gene: TRBJ2-3
CDR3nt: TGTGCCAGCAGCAAAACAGGGAAGACTGAAGCTTTCTTT; CDR3aa: CASSKTGKTEAFF; abundance: .; v_gene: TRBV6-5; d_gene: .; j_gene: TRBJ1-1
CDR3nt: TGTGCCAGCAGCCGAGACAGGGGGACAGATACGCAGTATTTT; CDR3aa: CASSRDRGTDTQYF; abundance: many; v_gene: TRBV3-1; d_gene: TRBD1; j_gene: TRBJ2-3
CDR3nt: TGCGCCAGCAGACGAGCGGATACGCAGTATTTT; CDR3aa: CASRRADTQYF; abundance: few; v_gene: TRBV4-1; d_gene: .; j_gene: TRBJ2-3
CDR3nt: TGCGCCAGCAGGACGGTCCGCGACAGCTCCTATAATTCACCCCTCCACTTT; CDR3aa: CASRTVRDSSYNSPLHF; abundance: few; v_gene: TRBV4-1; d_gene: .; j_gene: TRBJ1-6
CDR3nt: TGTGCCAGCAGCCCGTCCAAAAACATTCAGTACTTC; CDR3aa: CASSPSKNIQYF; abundance: few; v_gene: TRBV7-9; d_gene: .; j_gene: TRBJ2-4
CDR3nt: TGTGCCAGCAGTTTGGTGCGGGGGGCGTCCTACGAGCAGTACTTC; CDR3aa: CASSLVRGASYEQYF; abundance: few; v_gene: TRBV28; d_gene: TRBD2; j_gene: TRBJ2-7
CDR3nt: TGTGCCACCAGCAGAGATAATACGGGGGGGTCAGATACGCAGTATTTT; CDR3aa: CATSRDNTGGSDTQYF; abundance: .; v_gene: TRBV15; d_gene: TRBD2; j_gene: TRBJ2-3
CDR3nt: TGTGCCAGCAGTTTACCCCCCGCTGAAGCTTTCTTT; CDR3aa: CASSLPPAEAFF; abundance: few; v_gene: TRBV6-6; d_gene: .; j_gene: TRBJ1-1
CDR3nt: TGTGCCAGCAGTTACTCTGAACAGTATGGCTACACCTTC; CDR3aa: CASSYSEQYGYTF; abundance: few; v_gene: TRBV6-5; d_gene: .; j_gene: TRBJ1-2
CDR3nt: TGTGCCAGTACCACCTCTCTGGGGGCGGTTGGGAGCAATCAGCCCCAGCATTTT; CDR3aa: CASTTSLGAVGSNQPQHF; abundance: few; v_gene: TRBV19; d_gene: .; j_gene: TRBJ1-5
CDR3nt: TGTGCCAGCAGTCAAACGGGACAGTATAATTCACCCCTCCACTTT; CDR3aa: CASSQTGQYNSPLHF; abundance: few; v_gene: TRBV7-9; d_gene: TRBD1; j_gene: TRBJ1-6
CDR3nt: TGCGCCAGCAGCTCGATCGACAATGAGCAGTTCTTC; CDR3aa: CASSSIDNEQFF; abundance: .; v_gene: TRBV5-1; d_gene: .; j_gene: TRBJ2-1
CDR3nt: TGTGCCAGCCTGGACAGGGGCTCTCAAGAGACCCAGTACTTC; CDR3aa: CASLDRGSQETQYF; abundance: .; v_gene: TRBV28; d_gene: TRBD1; j_gene: TRBJ2-5
CDR3nt: TGTGCCAGCAGCTTAACGACTCCCCACGAGCAGTACTTC; CDR3aa: CASSLTTPHEQYF; abundance: .; v_gene: TRBV7-9; d_gene: .; j_gene: TRBJ2-7
CDR3nt: TGCGCCAGCAGCCAAGATAACAGCGGGGGAACGCCCAAAAACATTCAGTACTTC; CDR3aa: CASSQDNSGGTPKNIQYF; abundance: .; v_gene: TRBV4-3; d_gene: TRBD2; j_gene: TRBJ2-4
CDR3nt: TGTGCCACCACGAGGGTAGCGGTTAGCTCCTACGAGCAGTACTTC; CDR3aa: CATTRVAVSSYEQYF; abundance: few; v_gene: TRBV28; d_gene: .; j_gene: TRBJ2-7
CDR3nt: TGTGCCAGTAGTATTACAGGGGCGCACTCTGGAAACACCATATATTTT; CDR3aa: CASSITGAHSGNTIYF; abundance: once; v_gene: TRBV19; d_gene: TRBD1; j_gene: TRBJ1-3
CDR3nt: TGTGCCAGCAGCTTAGCGGGAAGGTCAGGGATAGACATTCAGTACTTC; CDR3aa: CASSLAGRSGIDIQYF; abundance: few; v_gene: TRBV7-2; d_gene: .; j_gene: TRBJ2-4
CDR3nt: TGTGCCAGCAGCCAGACAGGTTCACGCACTGAAGCTTTCTTT; CDR3aa: CASSQTGSRTEAFF; abundance: few; v_gene: TRBV14; d_gene: .; j_gene: TRBJ1-1
CDR3nt: TGTGCCAGCAATCGGCGGACAGGGACCTACGAGCAGTACTTC; CDR3aa: CASNRRTGTYEQYF; abundance: many; v_gene: TRBV6-2/TRBV6-3; d_gene: TRBD1; j_gene: TRBJ2-7
CDR3nt: TGCGCCAGCAGCCAAGATTTGGGGCCGAACACTGAAGCTTTCTTT; CDR3aa: CASSQDLGPNTEAFF; abundance: few; v_gene: TRBV4-3; d_gene: .; j_gene: TRBJ1-1
CDR3nt: TGTGCCAGCAGCCCACCTTCGCGAGAAGATTATGGCTACACCTTC; CDR3aa: CASSPPSREDYGYTF; abundance: many; v_gene: TRBV7-3; d_gene: .; j_gene: TRBJ1-2
CDR3nt: TGTGCCAGCAGCCCGACGTCGGGGAACGAGCAGTACTTC; CDR3aa: CASSPTSGNEQYF; abundance: many; v_gene: TRBV11-1; d_gene: .; j_gene: TRBJ2-7
CDR3nt: TGTGCCAGCAGTTACTCGGGCCAGGATAGGACTGAAGCTTTCTTT; CDR3aa: CASSYSGQDRTEAFF; abundance: few; v_gene: TRBV6-5; d_gene: .; j_gene: TRBJ1-1
CDR3nt: TGTGCCAGCAGTTTAAGGCCGGGGTCTGGATCAGAGACCCAGTACTTC; CDR3aa: CASSLRPGSGSETQYF; abundance: .; v_gene: TRBV5-4; d_gene: .; j_gene: TRBJ2-5
CDR3nt: TGCAGCGTTGAAGTTGGGGCTGACAGGGGCAATCAGCCCCAGCATTTT; CDR3aa: CSVEVGADRGNQPQHF; abundance: .; v_gene: TRBV29-1; d_gene: TRBD1; j_gene: TRBJ1-5
CDR3nt: TGTGCCAGCAGCAGGGGGCACGGGGACACTGAAGCTTTCTTT; CDR3aa: CASSRGHGDTEAFF; abundance: many; v_gene: TRBV7-2; d_gene: TRBD1; j_gene: TRBJ1-1
CDR3nt: TGTGCCAGCAGTTACCGAGTAGCGGGAATCTTTCCAGATACGCAGTATTTT; CDR3aa: CASSYRVAGIFPDTQYF; abundance: many; v_gene: TRBV6-5; d_gene: TRBD2; j_gene: TRBJ2-3
CDR3nt: TGCAGTGCTAGAGGACATAGCTCCTACAATGAGCAGTTCTTC; CDR3aa: CSARGHSSYNEQFF; abundance: many; v_gene: TRBV20-1; d_gene: .; j_gene: TRBJ2-1
CDR3nt: TGCAGTGCTTCTGGACCTCTGCAGTCTAATGAAAAACTGTTTTTT; CDR3aa: CSASGPLQSNEKLFF; abundance: .; v_gene: TRBV20-1; d_gene: .; j_gene: TRBJ1-4
CDR3nt: TGTGCCAGCTCACCTGGACAGTTTAATTCACCCCTCCACTTT; CDR3aa: CASSPGQFNSPLHF; abundance: .; v_gene: TRBV18; d_gene: .; j_gene: TRBJ1-6
CDR3nt: TGCAGTGCTAGAGAACTAGGGACAGGGGCTACCTACAATGAGCAGTTCTTC; CDR3aa: CSARELGTGATYNEQFF; abundance: .; v_gene: TRBV20-1; d_gene: TRBD1; j_gene: TRBJ2-1
CDR3nt: TGTGCCAGTAGTATCCGGGACAGGGGGACGTATGGCTACACCTTC; CDR3aa: CASSIRDRGTYGYTF; abundance: .; v_gene: TRBV19; d_gene: TRBD1; j_gene: TRBJ1-2